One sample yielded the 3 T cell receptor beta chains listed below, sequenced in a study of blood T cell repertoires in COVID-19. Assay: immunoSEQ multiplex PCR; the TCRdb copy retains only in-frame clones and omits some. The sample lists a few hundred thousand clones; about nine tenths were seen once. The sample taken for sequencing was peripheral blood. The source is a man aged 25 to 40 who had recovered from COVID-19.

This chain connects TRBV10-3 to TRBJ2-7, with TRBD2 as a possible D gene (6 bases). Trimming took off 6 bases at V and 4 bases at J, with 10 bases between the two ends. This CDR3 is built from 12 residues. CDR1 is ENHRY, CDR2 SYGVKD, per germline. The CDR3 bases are TGTGCCATCAGGGGGACTCTGTACGAGCAGTACTTC. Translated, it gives CAIRGTLYEQYF.

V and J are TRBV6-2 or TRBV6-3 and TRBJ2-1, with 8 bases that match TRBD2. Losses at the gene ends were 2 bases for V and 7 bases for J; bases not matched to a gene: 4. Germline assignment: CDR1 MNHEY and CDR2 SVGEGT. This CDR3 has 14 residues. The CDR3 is CASSYGTRGNEQFF. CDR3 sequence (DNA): TGTGCCAGCAGTTACGGGACTAGAGGGAATGAGCAGTTCTTC.

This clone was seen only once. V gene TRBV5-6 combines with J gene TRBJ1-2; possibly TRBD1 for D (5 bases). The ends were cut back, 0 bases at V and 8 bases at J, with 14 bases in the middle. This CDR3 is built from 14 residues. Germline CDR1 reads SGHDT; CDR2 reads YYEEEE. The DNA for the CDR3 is TGTGCCAGCAGCTTGGTACAGGACCCTGGGGGCTACACCTTC. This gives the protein CASSLVQDPGGYTF.